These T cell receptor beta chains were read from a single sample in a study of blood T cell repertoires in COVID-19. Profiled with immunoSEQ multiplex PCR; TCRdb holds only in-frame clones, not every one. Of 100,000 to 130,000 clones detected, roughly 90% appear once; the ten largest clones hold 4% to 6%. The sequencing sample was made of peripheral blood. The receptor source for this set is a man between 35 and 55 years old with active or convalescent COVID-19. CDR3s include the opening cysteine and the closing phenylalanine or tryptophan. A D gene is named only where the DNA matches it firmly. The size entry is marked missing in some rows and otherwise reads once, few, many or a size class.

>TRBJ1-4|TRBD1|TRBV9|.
TGTGCCAGCAGCGTCGCCGGGACAGTCCCCGAAAAACTGTTTTTT
CASSVAGTVPEKLFF
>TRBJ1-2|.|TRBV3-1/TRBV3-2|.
TGTGCCAGCAGCCAAGATACTTCCAGGGGTGGCTACACCTTC
CASSQDTSRGGYTF
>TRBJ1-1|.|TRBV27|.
TGTGCCAGCAGCCGACCTGGGGCCCTGAACACTGAAGCTTTCTTT
CASSRPGALNTEAFF
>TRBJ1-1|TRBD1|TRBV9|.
TGTGCCAGCAGCGTAACTGGGACAGGGAGGGCTGAAGCTTTCTTT
CASSVTGTGRAEAFF
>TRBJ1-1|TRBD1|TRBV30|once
TGTGCCTGGGACAGGGCAAAGTACACTGAAGCTTTCTTT
CAWDRAKYTEAFF
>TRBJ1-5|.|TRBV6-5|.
TGTGCCAGCAGTTACTCGAACATTCCCAATCAGCCCCAGCATTTT
CASSYSNIPNQPQHF
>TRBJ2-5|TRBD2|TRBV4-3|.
TGCGCCAGCAGCCAAGATCGGGCTAGCGGGGGACAAGAGACCCAGTACTTC
CASSQDRASGGQETQYF
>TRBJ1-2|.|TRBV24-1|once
TGTGCCACCAGTGTCCAAGGCGGTGGCTACACCTTC
CATSVQGGGYTF
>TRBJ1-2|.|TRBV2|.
TGTGCCAGCGGGTCAGGGGAGGGATATGGCTACACCTTC
CASGSGEGYGYTF
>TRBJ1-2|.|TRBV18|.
TGTGCCAGCTCACCGGAGGGCCGGCTGACCTATGTCTACACCTTC
CASSPEGRLTYVYTF
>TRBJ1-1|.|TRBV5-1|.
TGCGCCAGCAGCTTGGAGGGGGGGCGCGGAGATGAAGCTTTCTTT
CASSLEGGRGDEAFF
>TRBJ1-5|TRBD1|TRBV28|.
TGTGCCAGCAGTCTGACGACAGGGGGTAGCAATCAGCCCCAGCATTTT
CASSLTTGGSNQPQHF
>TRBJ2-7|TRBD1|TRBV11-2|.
TGTGCCAGCAGTAGACCGGGACAGGGCTCCGAGCAGTACTTC
CASSRPGQGSEQYF
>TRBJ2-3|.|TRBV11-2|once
TGTGCCAGCAGCCCCCAAGCACGGAGTGGAACAGATACGCAGTATTTT
CASSPQARSGTDTQYF
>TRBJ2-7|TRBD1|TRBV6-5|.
TGTGCCAGCAGCTCCGGGACAGGGGCTGAGCAGTACTTC
CASSSGTGAEQYF
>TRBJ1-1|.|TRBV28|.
TGTGCCAGCAGTTTACGGACATCAGGGAGGACGAACACTGAAGCTTTCTTT
CASSLRTSGRTNTEAFF